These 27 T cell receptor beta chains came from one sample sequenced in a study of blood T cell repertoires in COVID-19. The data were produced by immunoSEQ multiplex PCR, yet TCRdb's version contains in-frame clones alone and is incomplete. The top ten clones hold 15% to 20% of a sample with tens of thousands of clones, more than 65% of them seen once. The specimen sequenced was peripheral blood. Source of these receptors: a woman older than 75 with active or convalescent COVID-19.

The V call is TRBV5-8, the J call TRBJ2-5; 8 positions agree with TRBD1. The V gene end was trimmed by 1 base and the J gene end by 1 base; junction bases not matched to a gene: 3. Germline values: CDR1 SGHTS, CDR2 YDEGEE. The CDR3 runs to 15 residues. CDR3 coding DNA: TGTGCCAGCAGCTTGAACAGGGGGGTCCAAGAGACCCAGTACTTC. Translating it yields CASSLNRGVQETQYF.

The CDR3: CASKWGEGTGELFF. In nucleotides, the CDR3 is TGTGCCAGTAAATGGGGAGAGGGCACCGGGGAGCTGTTTTTT. This chain uses TRBV19 with TRBJ2-2; D is possibly TRBD2 (5 bases). CDR1 is LNHDA, CDR2 SQIVND, per germline (reference sequence). This CDR3 has 14 amino acids. The ends were cut back, 7 bases at V and 4 bases at J, with 13 bases in the middle. Full variable domain (remainder filled in from reference TRBV19 and TRBJ2-2): DGGITQSPKYLFRKEGQNVTLSCEQNLNHDAMYWYRQDPGQGLRLIYYSQIVNDFQKGDIAEGYSVSREKKESFPLTVTSAQKNPTAFYLCASKWGEGTGELFFGEGSRLTVL.

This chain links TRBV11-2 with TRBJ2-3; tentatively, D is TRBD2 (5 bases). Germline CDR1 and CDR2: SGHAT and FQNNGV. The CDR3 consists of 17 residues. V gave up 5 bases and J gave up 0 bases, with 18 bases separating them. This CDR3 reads CASSPRRGAYSTDTQYF. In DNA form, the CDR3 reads TGTGCCAGCAGCCCAAGACGGGGAGCCTATAGCACAGATACGCAGTATTTT.

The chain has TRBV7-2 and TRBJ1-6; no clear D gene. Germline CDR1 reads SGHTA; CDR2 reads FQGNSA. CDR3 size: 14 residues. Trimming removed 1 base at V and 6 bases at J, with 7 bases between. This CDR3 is CASSLDGGNSPLHF. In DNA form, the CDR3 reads TGTGCCAGCAGCTTAGACGGTGGTAATTCACCCCTCCACTTT.

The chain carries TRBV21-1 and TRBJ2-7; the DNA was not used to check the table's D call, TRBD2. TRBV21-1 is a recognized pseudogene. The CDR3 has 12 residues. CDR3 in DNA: TGTGCCAGCAGCAAAATTAAGAGCGAGCAGTACTTC. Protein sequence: CASSKIKSEQYF.

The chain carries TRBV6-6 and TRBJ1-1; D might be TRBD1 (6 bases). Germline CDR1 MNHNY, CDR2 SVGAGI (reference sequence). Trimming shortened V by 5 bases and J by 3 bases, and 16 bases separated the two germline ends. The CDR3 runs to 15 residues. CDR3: CASSPRKQGYTEAFF. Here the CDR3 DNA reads TGTGCCAGCAGTCCTAGAAAACAGGGCTACACTGAAGCTTTCTTT.

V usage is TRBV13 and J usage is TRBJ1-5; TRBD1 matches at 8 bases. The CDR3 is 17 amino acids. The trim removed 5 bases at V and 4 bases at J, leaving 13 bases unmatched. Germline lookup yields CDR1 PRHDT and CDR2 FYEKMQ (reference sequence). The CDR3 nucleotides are TGTGCCAGCAGCCCGCTCCTTGACAGGGACAGGAATCAGCCCCAGCATTTT. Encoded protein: CASSPLLDRDRNQPQHF.

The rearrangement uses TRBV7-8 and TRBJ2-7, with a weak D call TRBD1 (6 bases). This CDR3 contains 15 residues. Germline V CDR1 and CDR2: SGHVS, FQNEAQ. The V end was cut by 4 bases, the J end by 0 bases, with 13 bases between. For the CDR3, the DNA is TGTGCCAGCAGCTCACTCGGGACACGCTCCTACGAGCAGTACTTC. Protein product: CASSSLGTRSYEQYF.

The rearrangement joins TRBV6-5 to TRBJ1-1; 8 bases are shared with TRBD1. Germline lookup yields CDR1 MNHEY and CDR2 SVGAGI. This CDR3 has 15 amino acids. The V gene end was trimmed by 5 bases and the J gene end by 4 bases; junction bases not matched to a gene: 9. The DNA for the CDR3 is TGTGCCAGCAGTCCCAGGACAGGGCAGAGCACTGAAGCTTTCTTT. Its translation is CASSPRTGQSTEAFF.

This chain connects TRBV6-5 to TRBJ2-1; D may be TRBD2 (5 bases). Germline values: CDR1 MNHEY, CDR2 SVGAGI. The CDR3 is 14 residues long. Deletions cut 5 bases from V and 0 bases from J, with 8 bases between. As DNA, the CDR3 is TGTGCCAGCAGTCCGGGGAGCTCCTACAATGAGCAGTTCTTC. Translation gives CASSPGSSYNEQFF.

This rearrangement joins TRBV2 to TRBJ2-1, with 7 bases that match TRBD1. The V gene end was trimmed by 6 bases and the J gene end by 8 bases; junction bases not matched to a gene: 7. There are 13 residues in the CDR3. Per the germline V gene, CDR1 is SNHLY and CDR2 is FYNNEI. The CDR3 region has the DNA TGTGCCAGCAGCCTAGACAGGGACGATGAGCAGTTCTTC. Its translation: CASSLDRDDEQFF.

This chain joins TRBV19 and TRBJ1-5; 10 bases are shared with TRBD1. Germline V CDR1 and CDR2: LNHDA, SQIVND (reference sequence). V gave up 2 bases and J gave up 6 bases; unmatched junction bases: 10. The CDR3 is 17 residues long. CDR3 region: CASSISTGGVPSQPQHF. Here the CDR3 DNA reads TGTGCCAGTAGTATATCGACAGGGGGCGTCCCTAGTCAGCCCCAGCATTTT.

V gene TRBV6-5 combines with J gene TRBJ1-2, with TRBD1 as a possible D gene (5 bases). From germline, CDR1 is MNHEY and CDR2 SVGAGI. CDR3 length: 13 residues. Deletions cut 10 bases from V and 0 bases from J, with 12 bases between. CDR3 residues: CAIYGTSNYGYTF. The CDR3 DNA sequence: TGTGCCATTTACGGGACTTCTAACTATGGCTACACCTTC.

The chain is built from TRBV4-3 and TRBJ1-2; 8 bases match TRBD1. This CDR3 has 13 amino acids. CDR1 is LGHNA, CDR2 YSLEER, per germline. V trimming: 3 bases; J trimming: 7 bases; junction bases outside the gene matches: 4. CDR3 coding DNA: TGCGCCAGCAGCCACCGGACAGGGAGTGGCTACACCTTC. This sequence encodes CASSHRTGSGYTF.

The CDR3 region is CAWSTGDYQPQHF. The CDR3 region has the DNA TGTGCCTGGAGCACAGGGGATTATCAGCCCCAGCATTTT. V and J are TRBV30 and TRBJ1-5; 7 bases are shared with TRBD1. J was trimmed by 5 bases and V by 3 bases; bases with no gene match: 4. CDR1 is GTSNPN, CDR2 SVGIG, per germline (reference sequence). The CDR3 runs to 13 residues.

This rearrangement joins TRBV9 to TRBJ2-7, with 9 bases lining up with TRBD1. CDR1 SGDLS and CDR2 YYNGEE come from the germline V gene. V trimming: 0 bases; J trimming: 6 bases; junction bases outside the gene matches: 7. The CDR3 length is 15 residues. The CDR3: CASSVAPGQGAEQYF. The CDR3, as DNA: TGTGCCAGCAGCGTAGCCCCGGGACAGGGAGCCGAGCAGTACTTC.

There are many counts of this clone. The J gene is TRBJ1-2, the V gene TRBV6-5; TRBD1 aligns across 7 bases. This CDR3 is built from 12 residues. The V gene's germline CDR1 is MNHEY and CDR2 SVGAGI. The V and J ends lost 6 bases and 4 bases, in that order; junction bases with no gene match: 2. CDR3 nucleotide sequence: TGTGCCAGCAGCACAGGGGCCTATGGCTACACCTTC. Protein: CASSTGAYGYTF.

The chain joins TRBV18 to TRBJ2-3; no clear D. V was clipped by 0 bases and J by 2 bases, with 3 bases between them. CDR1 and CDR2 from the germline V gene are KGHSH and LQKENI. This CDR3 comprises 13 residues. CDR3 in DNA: TGTGCCAGCTCACCACCGGCCACAGATACGCAGTATTTT. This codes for CASSPPATDTQYF. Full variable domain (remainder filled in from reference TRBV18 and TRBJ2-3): NAGVMQNPRHLVRRRGQEARLRCSPMKGHSHVYWYRQLPEEGLKFMVYLQKENIIDESGMPKERFSAEFPKEGPSILRIQQVVRGDSAAYFCASSPPATDTQYFGPGTRLTVL.

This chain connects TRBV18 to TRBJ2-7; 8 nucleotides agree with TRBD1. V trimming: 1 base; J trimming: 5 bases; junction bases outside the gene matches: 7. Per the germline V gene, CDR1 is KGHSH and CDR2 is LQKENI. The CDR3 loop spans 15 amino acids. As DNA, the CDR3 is TGTGCCAGCTCACCACGACAGGGGATCCCCGACGAGCAGTACTTC. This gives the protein CASSPRQGIPDEQYF. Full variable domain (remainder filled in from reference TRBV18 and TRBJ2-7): NAGVMQNPRHLVRRRGQEARLRCSPMKGHSHVYWYRQLPEEGLKFMVYLQKENIIDESGMPKERFSAEFPKEGPSILRIQQVVRGDSAAYFCASSPRQGIPDEQYFGPGTRLTVT.

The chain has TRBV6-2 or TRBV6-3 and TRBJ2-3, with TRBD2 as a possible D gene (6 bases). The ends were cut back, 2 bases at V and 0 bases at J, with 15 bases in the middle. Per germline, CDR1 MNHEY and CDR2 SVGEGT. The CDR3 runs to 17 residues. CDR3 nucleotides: TGTGCCAGCAGTTACGTGTCGGGGGACCAGAGCACAGATACGCAGTATTTT. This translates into CASSYVSGDQSTDTQYF.

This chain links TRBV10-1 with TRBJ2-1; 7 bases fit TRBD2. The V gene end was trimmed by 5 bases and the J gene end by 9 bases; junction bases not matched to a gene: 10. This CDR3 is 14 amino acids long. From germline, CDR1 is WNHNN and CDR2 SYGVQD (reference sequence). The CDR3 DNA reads TGCGCCAGCAGTCAGGGACTAACTCAGAGTGAGCAGTTCTTC. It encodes CASSQGLTQSEQFF.

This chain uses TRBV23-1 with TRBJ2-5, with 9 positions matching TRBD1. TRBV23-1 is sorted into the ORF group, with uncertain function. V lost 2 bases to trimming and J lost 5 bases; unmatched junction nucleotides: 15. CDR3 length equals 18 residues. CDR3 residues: CASSQNPPGDRVEETQYF. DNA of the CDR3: TGCGCCAGCAGTCAAAATCCTCCGGGGGACAGGGTGGAGGAGACCCAGTACTTC.

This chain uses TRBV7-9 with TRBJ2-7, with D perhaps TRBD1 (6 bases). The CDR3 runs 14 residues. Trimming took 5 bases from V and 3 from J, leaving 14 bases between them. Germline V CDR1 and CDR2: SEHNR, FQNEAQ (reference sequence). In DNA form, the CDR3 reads TGTGCCAGCAGCATTACGACAGGTAACTACGAGCAGTACTTC. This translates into CASSITTGNYEQYF.

CDR3 sequence (DNA): TGCGCCAGCAGCCCCCACAGGGGGCTAGCGGGTGGCTACACCTTC. Translating it yields CASSPHRGLAGGYTF. The J gene is TRBJ1-2, the V gene TRBV5-1; 9 positions match TRBD1. Per the germline V gene, CDR1 is SGHRS and CDR2 is YFSETQ. With V trimmed by 4 bases and J by 7 bases, 11 bases remained unmatched. The CDR3 covers 15 residues.

CDR3 sequence reads: CASSFRGPTGELFF. The CDR3 DNA is TGTGCCAGCAGCTTTAGAGGGCCCACCGGGGAGCTGTTTTTT. The genes are TRBV11-3 and TRBJ2-2; TRBD2 is a possible D gene (5 bases). CDR1 is SGHNT, CDR2 YENEEA, per germline. The V end lost 3 bases, the J end lost 4 bases, and 9 bases lay between the germline ends. The CDR3 runs to 14 residues.

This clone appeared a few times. CDR3 residues: CAISGQGSQPQHF. The CDR3 bases are TGTGCCATCAGTGGACAGGGAAGTCAGCCCCAGCATTTT. The chain has TRBV10-3 and TRBJ1-5, with 7 bases identical to TRBD1. The germline V gene encodes CDR1 ENHRY and CDR2 SYGVKD. Losses at the gene ends were 4 bases for V and 6 bases for J; bases not matched to a gene: 3. This CDR3 has 13 amino acids.

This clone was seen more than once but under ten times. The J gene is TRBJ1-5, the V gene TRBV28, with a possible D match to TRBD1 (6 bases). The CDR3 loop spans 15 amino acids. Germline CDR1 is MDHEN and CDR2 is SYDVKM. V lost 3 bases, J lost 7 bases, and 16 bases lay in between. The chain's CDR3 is CASSFRRGGGQPQHF. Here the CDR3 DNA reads TGTGCCAGCAGTTTCCGCAGGGGAGGGGGACAGCCCCAGCATTTT. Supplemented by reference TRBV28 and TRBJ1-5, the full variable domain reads DVKVTQSSRYLVKRTGEKVFLECVQDMDHENMFWYRQDPGLGLRLIYFSYDVKMKEKGDIPEGYSVSREKKERFSLILESASTNQTSMYLCASSFRRGGGQPQHFGDGTRLSIL.